This T cell receptor (beta chain) is from a study of blood T cells in healthy people across ages. The germline V gene has CDR1 SGHVS and CDR2 FQNEAQ. Between the trimmed V and J ends, which lost 3 bases and 6 bases, there was a span of 12 bases. The CDR3 totals 14 residues. This clonotype was detected only a few times. For the second PCR, which ran for roughly 7 to 11 cycles, a sample-barcoded 5' primer and a J-beta primer mix were used. Unique molecular identifiers of 12 random nucleotides labeled each cDNA. TCRdb re-analysed the 5' RACE reads in MiXCR, keeping a single row per CDR3 protein. The sample holds some 900,000 distinct CDR3 sequences, around 49% seen once.

Source material: blood. The clonotype comes from a man under 40 in good health. The rearrangement links TRBV7-8 to TRBJ1-3; D is uncertain. The CDR3 loop is CASSFSGVQNTIYF. In nucleotides, the CDR3 is TGTGCCAGCAGCTTCTCCGGGGTACAAAACACCATATATTTT.